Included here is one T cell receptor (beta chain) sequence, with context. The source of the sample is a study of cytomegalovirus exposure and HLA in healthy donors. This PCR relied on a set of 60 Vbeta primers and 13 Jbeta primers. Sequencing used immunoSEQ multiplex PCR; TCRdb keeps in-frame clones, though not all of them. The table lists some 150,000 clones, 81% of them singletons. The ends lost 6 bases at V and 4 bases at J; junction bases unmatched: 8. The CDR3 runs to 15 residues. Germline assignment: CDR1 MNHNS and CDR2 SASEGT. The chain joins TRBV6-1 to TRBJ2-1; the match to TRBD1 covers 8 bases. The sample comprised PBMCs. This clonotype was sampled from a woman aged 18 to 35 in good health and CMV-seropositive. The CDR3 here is CASRYRGIGYNEQFF. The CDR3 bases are TGTGCCAGCAGGTACAGGGGGATTGGGTACAATGAGCAGTTCTTC.